This T cell receptor (beta chain) was sequenced in a study of cytomegalovirus exposure and HLA in healthy donors. Overall study findings and caveats: The majority of TCR sequences were rare, yet some public TCRs appeared in many donors.

In regard to this clone: As yet, its antigen is unknown.

It was with 60 Vbeta and 13 Jbeta primers that the PCR ran. How the authors handled the data: Later reanalysis found around 80 million unique TCR beta chains, roughly 10 million of them shared. Sequencing was performed with immunoSEQ multiplex PCR; in TCRdb, only in-frame clones are kept and a portion is missing. For V, J and clone size, that table is used; D and trimming come from the DNA. The sample lists a few hundred thousand clones, roughly 80% occurring once. CDR1 is SNHLY and CDR2 is FYNNEI in the germline V gene. The CDR3 has 13 residues. The V and J ends lost 8 bases and 2 bases respectively, with 12 bases between them.

Sequenced: PBMCs. The V call is TRBV2, the J call TRBJ2-5; TRBD2 is a possible D gene (5 bases). The clonotype was recovered from a man in his forties in good health and CMV-seronegative. CDR3 protein: CASGWRVQETQYF. The CDR3 DNA sequence: TGTGCCAGCGGCTGGCGGGTGCAAGAGACCCAGTACTTC. Looking up the rest from reference TRBV2 and TRBJ2-5 gives the full variable domain: EPEVTQTPSHQVTQMGQEVILRCVPISNHLYFYWYRQILGQKVEFLVSFYNNEISEKSEIFDDQFSVERPDGSNFTLKIRSTKLEDSAMYFCASGWRVQETQYFGPGTRLLVL.